This T cell receptor (beta chain) was sequenced in a study of cytomegalovirus exposure and HLA in healthy donors. Broader study findings: The study had only CMV serostatus as immune exposure information.

This PCR relied on a set of 60 Vbeta primers and 13 Jbeta primers. Generated by immunoSEQ multiplex PCR, the TCRdb table keeps only in-frame clones and is missing some. In the table there are approximately 150,000 clones, about four fifths of which are singletons. J gave up 3 bases and V 1 base, and 11 bases lay outside the gene matches. This CDR3 spans 17 amino acids. Germline CDR1 is SGHDN and CDR2 is FVKESK. Regarding this clone: Antigen unknown.

The rearrangement joins TRBV14 to TRBJ2-5; 7 bases are shared with TRBD2. The sample was PBMCs. This clonotype originated in a man aged 18 to 29 in good health and CMV-seronegative. The DNA of the CDR3 is TGTGCCAGCAGCCAAGGTCTGGGGACTATTCGGGAAGAGACCCAGTACTTC. This gives the protein CASSQGLGTIREETQYF.